Sequencing of this T cell receptor beta chain was carried out in a study of T cells in Graves' hyperthyroidism and ophthalmopathy. General study results and limits: Appearing also in blood were most of the thyroid clonotypes expanded above 0.001.

Diagnoses used clinical symptoms, serum thyroxine and TRAb, thyroid ultrasound and orbital computed tomography. The germline V gene encodes CDR1 MNHEY and CDR2 SMNVEV (reference sequence). This CDR3 spans 17 amino acids. V was clipped by 7 bases and J by 5 bases, with 26 bases between them. RNA transcripts yielded amplified TCR beta CDR3 regions. The HTBI primer set drove a first-round RT-PCR of the TCR CDR3. TCRdb processed the multiplex PCR reads anew with MiXCR; each CDR3 protein has one entry. The repertoire has roughly 380,000 distinct CDR3 sequences, approximately 15% of them found once; the top ten carry approximately 10%. This clonotype was detected many times. What it recognizes is unknown.

Sample: blood. V gene TRBV27 combines with J gene TRBJ2-5; the D gene is possibly TRBD1 (6 bases). The receptor's source is a woman aged 55-75 years with Graves' hyperthyroidism. This CDR3 reads CASIASGTGISVETQYF. Here the CDR3 DNA reads TGTGCCAGCATAGCGTCCGGAACAGGGATCTCAGTGGAGACCCAGTACTTC.